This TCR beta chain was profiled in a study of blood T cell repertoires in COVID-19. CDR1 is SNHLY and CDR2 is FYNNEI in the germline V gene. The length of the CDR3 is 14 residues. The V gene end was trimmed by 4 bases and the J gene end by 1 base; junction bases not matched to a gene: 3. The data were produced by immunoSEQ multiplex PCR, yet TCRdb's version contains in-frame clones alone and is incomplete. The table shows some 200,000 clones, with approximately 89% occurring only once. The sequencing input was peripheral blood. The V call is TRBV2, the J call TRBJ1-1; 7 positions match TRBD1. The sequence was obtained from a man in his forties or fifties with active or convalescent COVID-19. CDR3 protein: CASSGRQGNTEAFF. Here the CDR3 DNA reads TGTGCCAGCAGTGGACGACAGGGGAACACTGAAGCTTTCTTT.